This T cell receptor (beta chain) originates from a study of T cell responses to AZD1222 COVID-19 vaccine. About the research overall: Both about-4-week and about-12-week second-dose recipients were combined. Study outcomes and limitations: Repertoires were obtained solely post-peak T cell response.

Assay used: immunoSEQ multiplex PCR; TCRdb lists only in-frame clones, some missing. Counted here are 75,000 to 100,000 clones, roughly 89% occurring once; the ten biggest clones make up 6% to 8%. Points on this clone: As yet, its antigen is unknown. Because it lacks the conserved phenylalanine or tryptophan at the end, this CDR3 is likely a read error. The DNA is left out, because the CDR3 cannot be placed on it with certainty; the CDR3 is given as TCRdb lists it.

Germline V gene data show CDR1 as SEHNR and CDR2 as FQNEAQ (reference sequence). The CDR3 is 12 amino acids in total, end residues counted. The TCR originated in an adult in good health. This chain joins TRBV7-9 and TRBJ2-7; TRBD2 is taken as the D call from the table, unchecked against the DNA. The sample in question was peripheral blood, obtained on day 0 of AZD1222 vaccination. The CDR3 reads CASSLGGGVSVI.